These T cell receptor beta chains were read from a single sample in a study of T cell changes during pregnancy in multiple sclerosis. Using immunoSEQ multiplex PCR, the repertoire was profiled, and TCRdb retains in-frame clones only, with some absent. The table shows tens of thousands of clones, with 70% to 90% occurring only once. The sample consisted of peripheral blood, taken in the first trimester of pregnancy. These receptors all stem from a female donor in good health, enrolled as a control in a pregnancy study. CDR3s include the opening cysteine and the closing phenylalanine or tryptophan. Each record gives: J gene, V gene, D gene, clone size, CDR3 DNA, CDR3 protein. The D gene is left open where the match is weak. Clone size is stated in some rows and not others, as once, few, many or a class when expanded.

j_gene: TRBJ2-7
v_gene: TRBV6-5
d_gene: -
abundance: -
CDR3nt: TGTGCCAGCAGCCGGGACAACGCCTACGAGCAGTACTTC
CDR3aa: CASSRDNAYEQYF

j_gene: TRBJ2-7
v_gene: TRBV7-7
d_gene: TRBD2
abundance: -
CDR3nt: TGTGCTAGCAGCCCATCTAGCGGGCTCTCCTACGAGCAGTACTTC
CDR3aa: CASSPSSGLSYEQYF

j_gene: TRBJ2-2
v_gene: TRBV7-6
d_gene: -
abundance: -
CDR3nt: TGTGCCAGCAGCTTAGAGGGAGGTCCCACCGGGGAGCTGTTTTTT
CDR3aa: CASSLEGGPTGELFF

j_gene: TRBJ1-2
v_gene: TRBV7-9
d_gene: -
abundance: -
CDR3nt: TGTGCCAGCAGCGCGACAAACCTCTATGGCTACACCTTC
CDR3aa: CASSATNLYGYTF

j_gene: TRBJ2-3
v_gene: TRBV4-3
d_gene: -
abundance: -
CDR3nt: TGCGCCAGCAGCCAAGAAGGTCAGGGGACAGATACGCAGTATTTT
CDR3aa: CASSQEGQGTDTQYF

j_gene: TRBJ2-1
v_gene: TRBV2
d_gene: -
abundance: -
CDR3nt: TGTGCCAGACAGACGCCCCCCTACAATGAGCAGTTCTTC
CDR3aa: CARQTPPYNEQFF

j_gene: TRBJ1-2
v_gene: TRBV5-1
d_gene: -
abundance: -
CDR3nt: TGCGCCAGCAGCCCGGGGGACGTTTTGCGAGGCTACACCTTC
CDR3aa: CASSPGDVLRGYTF

j_gene: TRBJ1-6
v_gene: TRBV7-9
d_gene: -
abundance: -
CDR3nt: TGTGCCAGCAGCTTAAACAGGGCATCACCCCTCCACTTT
CDR3aa: CASSLNRASPLHF

j_gene: TRBJ2-1
v_gene: TRBV7-8
d_gene: -
abundance: -
CDR3nt: TGTGCCAGCAGCTTACTGGCTAGTGGAGCTTACAATGAGCAGTTCTTC
CDR3aa: CASSLLASGAYNEQFF

j_gene: TRBJ2-5
v_gene: TRBV28
d_gene: TRBD1
abundance: -
CDR3nt: TGTGCCAGCAGTGTCCTCCGGGACAGGGGTATTTGGACCCAGTACTTC
CDR3aa: CASSVLRDRGIWTQYF

j_gene: TRBJ2-7
v_gene: TRBV5-6
d_gene: -
abundance: -
CDR3nt: TGTGCCAGCAGCTTGGACGGGAGATCCTACGAGCAGTACTTC
CDR3aa: CASSLDGRSYEQYF

j_gene: TRBJ1-4
v_gene: TRBV7-9
d_gene: -
abundance: -
CDR3nt: TGTGCCAGCAGCTTCGGGGAGGAACTGTTTTTT
CDR3aa: CASSFGEELFF

j_gene: TRBJ1-3
v_gene: TRBV7-2
d_gene: -
abundance: -
CDR3nt: TGTGCCAGCAGCTTCGCAGAAAACTCTGGAAACACCATATATTTT
CDR3aa: CASSFAENSGNTIYF

j_gene: TRBJ2-7
v_gene: TRBV15
d_gene: -
abundance: -
CDR3nt: TGTGCCACCAGCAGAGATCTGGAGAGCTCCTACGAGCAGTACTTC
CDR3aa: CATSRDLESSYEQYF

j_gene: TRBJ1-1
v_gene: TRBV30
d_gene: TRBD1
abundance: few
CDR3nt: TGTGCCTGGAGTGTACGACAGGGTAGTGGCGCTTTCTTT
CDR3aa: CAWSVRQGSGAFF

j_gene: TRBJ2-3
v_gene: TRBV11-1
d_gene: -
abundance: -
CDR3nt: TGTGCCAGCAGCTTAGGGGTGCGGGCCACAGATACGCAGTATTTT
CDR3aa: CASSLGVRATDTQYF

j_gene: TRBJ1-1
v_gene: TRBV18
d_gene: -
abundance: -
CDR3nt: TGTGCCAGCTCTCCTATCCCGGTCTCTTCTCCCCCCACTGAAGCTTTCTTT
CDR3aa: CASSPIPVSSPPTEAFF

j_gene: TRBJ2-1
v_gene: TRBV5-1
d_gene: TRBD2
abundance: once
CDR3nt: TGCGCCAGCAGCTTAACTAGCGGGGGGTACAATGAGCAGTTCTTC
CDR3aa: CASSLTSGGYNEQFF

j_gene: TRBJ1-2
v_gene: TRBV5-5
d_gene: -
abundance: -
CDR3nt: TGTGCCAGCAGCTGGGACACTACTAACTATGGCTACACCTTC
CDR3aa: CASSWDTTNYGYTF

j_gene: TRBJ1-2
v_gene: TRBV4-1
d_gene: -
abundance: -
CDR3nt: TGCGCCAGCAGCCCCTCCAGCGCGACCGCGGGGGGCTACACCTTC
CDR3aa: CASSPSSATAGGYTF

j_gene: TRBJ2-7
v_gene: TRBV6-4
d_gene: TRBD2
abundance: -
CDR3nt: TGTGCCAGCAGTGAGGGTAGCGGGGCCTTCTACGAGCAGTACTTC
CDR3aa: CASSEGSGAFYEQYF

j_gene: TRBJ2-6
v_gene: TRBV10-2
d_gene: TRBD1
abundance: -
CDR3nt: TGCGCCAGCAGTGATTGGCAGGGGGCTGGGGCCAACGTCCTGACTTTC
CDR3aa: CASSDWQGAGANVLTF